This TCR beta chain was recovered during a study of shared clonotypes between healthy human individuals. This clone was detected once. Samples left unsorted employed approximately 83 million PBMCs for genomic DNA. Deep-level settings were used for running the assay. TCRdb's table, derived via immunoSEQ multiplex PCR, lists solely in-frame clones and lacks some. The profile covers around 95,000 clones, with over 40% appearing a single time and about 15% taken by the ten largest. Trimming at V came to 2 bases and at J to 3 bases, leaving 5 bases not matched to a gene. The CDR3 contains 15 residues. The germline gives CDR1 MNHEY, CDR2 SVGAGI.

The source is a woman between 35 and 50 years old in good health. Some clones in this sample may be carry-over from other donors' samples. The rearrangement joins TRBV6-5 to TRBJ2-7; 9 bases are a match to TRBD1. Specimen: PBMCs. CDR3 nucleotides: TGTGCCAGCAGTTACAGGGGACAGGGAGTCTACGAGCAGTACTTC. Its protein product is CASSYRGQGVYEQYF.